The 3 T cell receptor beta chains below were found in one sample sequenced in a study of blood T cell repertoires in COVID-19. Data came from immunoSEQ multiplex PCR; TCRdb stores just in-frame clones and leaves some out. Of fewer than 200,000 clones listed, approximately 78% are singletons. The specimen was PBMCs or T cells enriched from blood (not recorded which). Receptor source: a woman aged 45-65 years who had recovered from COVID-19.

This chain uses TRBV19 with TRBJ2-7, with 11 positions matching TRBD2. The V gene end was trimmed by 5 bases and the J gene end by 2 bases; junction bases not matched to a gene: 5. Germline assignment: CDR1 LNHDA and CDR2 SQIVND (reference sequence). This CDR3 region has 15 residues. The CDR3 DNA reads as TGTGCCAGTAGTCCCCCGGGACTAGCGGCCTACGAGCAGTACTTC. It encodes CASSPPGLAAYEQYF.

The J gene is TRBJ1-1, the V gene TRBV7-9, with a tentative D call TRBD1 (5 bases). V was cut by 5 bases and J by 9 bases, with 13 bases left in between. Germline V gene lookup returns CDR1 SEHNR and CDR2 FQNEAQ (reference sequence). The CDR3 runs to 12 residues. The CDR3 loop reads CASSVLGAQAFF. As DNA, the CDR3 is TGTGCCAGCAGCGTCCTTGGGGCACAAGCTTTCTTT.

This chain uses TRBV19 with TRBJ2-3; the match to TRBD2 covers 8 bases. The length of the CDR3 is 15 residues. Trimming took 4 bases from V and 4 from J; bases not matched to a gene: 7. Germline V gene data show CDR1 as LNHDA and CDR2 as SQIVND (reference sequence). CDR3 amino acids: CASSKDSGISDTQYF. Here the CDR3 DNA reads TGTGCCAGTAGTAAGGATAGCGGGATATCAGATACGCAGTATTTT.